This record covers a single T cell receptor (beta chain). The entry originates in a study of blood T cell repertoires in COVID-19. Looking at the study overall: The study drew acute and convalescent COVID-19 samples from the United States, Italy and Spain.

The ends were cut back, 0 bases at V and 0 bases at J, with 8 bases in the middle. Germline lookup yields CDR1 KGHSH and CDR2 LQKENI. The CDR3 length is 15 residues. In the source study's methods: Reference gene primer amplification in the assay estimated nucleated cell counts. Some clones are missing from TCRdb's copy, which holds only in-frame ones; the method was immunoSEQ multiplex PCR. That table supplies the V and J calls and clone size; D and trimming were determined from the DNA. Here the sample spans 140,000 to 150,000 clones, around 90% being singletons. This sequence was found in a woman in her 50s with acute or convalescent COVID-19. The genes are TRBV18 and TRBJ1-2; no definite D call. Sequencing was performed on peripheral blood. The CDR3 region is CASSPPLSANYGYTF. CDR3 coding DNA: TGTGCCAGCTCACCACCTTTATCAGCTAACTATGGCTACACCTTC.